This entry describes one T cell receptor (beta chain). Its antigen is currently unknown. This specimen comes from a study of a mutant IDH1 vaccine in newly diagnosed glioma. Sequencing was performed with immunoSEQ multiplex PCR; in TCRdb, only in-frame clones are kept and a portion is missing. The sample holds about 36,000 clones; around 81% are singletons and the top ten take 12%. V lost 1 base, J lost 7 bases, and 10 bases stayed unmatched. The germline gives CDR1 SGHAT, CDR2 FQNNGV. This CDR3 is 15 amino acids long. Described time point: week 5, during vaccination. With topical imiquimod, each dose of the vaccine consisted of 300 ug of mutant IDH1 20-mer peptide.

The sequenced sample was PBMCs, obtained from a glioma patient whose treatment included an IDH1 peptide vaccine. The clonotype originates from a man aged 50-60 years with glioma. This chain connects TRBV11-2 to TRBJ2-7; 7 nucleotides align to TRBD2. The DNA for the CDR3 is TGTGCCAGCAGCTTAGTAGTAGGTCGGGGAGGGGAGCAGTACTTC. It is translated as CASSLVVGRGGEQYF.